This T cell receptor beta chain is from a study of early T cells in non-severe SARS-CoV-2 infection. For the study at large: It was bulk RNA from unsorted whole blood that was sequenced, and the chains were unpaired.

Via MiXCR, TCRdb re-called the 5' RACE reads, giving one row per CDR3 protein. The sample has fewer than 85,000 distinct CDR3 sequences, approximately 14% seen once; the top ten hold roughly 3.7%. This clonotype has a count of ten or more. Antigen: not known. Germline CDR1 is SNHLY and CDR2 is FYNNEI. The CDR3 has 14 amino acids. Unmatched junction bases numbered 7, after V lost 10 bases and J lost 3 bases. Whole-study findings and limits: Anti-spike CD8 specificities were favored by VDJdb matching, whose results missed private and CD4 specificities.

The clonotype was recovered from an adult who was a healthcare worker with PCR-confirmed SARS-CoV-2 infection or an uninfected control (not recorded which). This chain links TRBV2 with TRBJ2-2, with 8 positions matching TRBD2. The input for sequencing was whole blood, taken at baseline. The CDR3 region has the DNA TGTGCCACCTCGGGGGGGGCGGACACCGGGGAGCTGTTTTTT. Translating gives CATSGGADTGELFF.